This entry features one TCR beta chain sequence. The sample originates from a study of blood T cell repertoires in COVID-19. Study-wide context: COVID-19 samples, acute and convalescent, were from the United States, Italy and Spain. PBMCs, B-cell-depleted T cells, or T cells provided the cDNA or gDNA that made up the material.

Authors' analysis steps: The authors estimated nucleated cell counts from reference gene primer amplification. The protocol was immunoSEQ multiplex PCR, while the TCRdb copy is restricted to in-frame clones and leaves out a portion. V and J calls and clone size follow that table, whereas D and trimming were derived from the DNA. The repertoire holds 130,000 to 150,000 clones, with around 87% as singletons. The V gene's germline CDR1 is LGHDT and CDR2 YNNKEL (reference sequence). Trimming removed 0 bases at V and 7 bases at J, with 13 bases between. The CDR3 is made up of 15 amino acids. Sample: peripheral blood. This clonotype originated in a young man with COVID-19, enrolled during active disease. V usage is TRBV3-1 (or the pseudogene TRBV3-2) and J usage is TRBJ2-1, with D perhaps TRBD2 (5 bases). CDR3 amino acids: CASSQEADQPNEQFF. CDR3 coding DNA: TGTGCCAGCAGCCAAGAAGCGGACCAACCGAATGAGCAGTTCTTC.